The 24 T cell receptor beta chains given below trace back to one sample, sequenced in a study of shared T cell receptors in the human thymus. Sequencing used immunoSEQ multiplex PCR; TCRdb keeps in-frame clones, though not all of them. This sample has 540,000 or so clones, with about 84% found just once. These same data were also listed under a study on human thymus T cells.

The sample was thymocytes. The receptors were sampled from a boy under three years old with a congenital heart defect.

The chain joins TRBV27 to TRBJ2-1, with D perhaps matching TRBD1 (6 bases). The CDR3 length is 14 residues. Germline V gives CDR1 MNHEY, CDR2 SMNVEV (reference sequence). V lost 5 bases to trimming and J lost 11 bases, with 19 bases between them. The CDR3 DNA follows: TGTGCCAGCAGTGCATACCCCGGACAGAGTAAGCAGTTCTTC. It is translated as CASSAYPGQSKQFF.

V gene TRBV13 combines with J gene TRBJ2-5, with a tentative D call TRBD2 (5 bases). Germline CDR1 and CDR2: PRHDT and FYEKMQ (reference sequence). The CDR3 sequence is 13 residues long. V was cut by 5 bases and J by 13 bases, with 20 bases left in between. CDR3 DNA: TGTGCCAGCAGCCCGGGGTCCACCCTGCCTAGGTACTTC. It translates to CASSPGSTLPRYF.

The chain employs TRBV27 and TRBJ2-1; TRBD2 agrees at 7 bases. This CDR3 contains 15 residues. V dropped 8 bases and J dropped 4; count of bases not matched to a gene: 11. Germline CDR1 is MNHEY and CDR2 is SMNVEV (reference sequence). The DNA of the CDR3 is TGTGCCAGCTCCGTCTTCGGCGGGGGATACAATGAGCAGTTCTTC. Its protein product is CASSVFGGGYNEQFF.

V is TRBV6-1 and J is TRBJ1-1; 8 bases align to TRBD1. The CDR3 contains 11 residues. The V gene end was trimmed by 6 bases and the J gene end by 10 bases; junction bases not matched to a gene: 4. Per germline, CDR1 MNHNS and CDR2 SASEGT. CDR3 residues: CASSGQGRAFF. CDR3 DNA sequence: TGTGCCAGCAGCGGACAGGGACGAGCTTTCTTT.

The V call is TRBV7-9, the J call TRBJ2-7; possible D gene TRBD2, 6 bases. Trimming pared 1 base from V and 4 bases from J, leaving 20 bases between. The CDR3 runs 17 residues. The germline V gene encodes CDR1 SEHNR and CDR2 FQNEAQ (reference sequence). This CDR3 reads CASSLGWVEGRKYEQYF. The CDR3 DNA follows: TGTGCCAGCAGCTTAGGATGGGTGGAGGGGCGCAAGTACGAGCAGTACTTC.

This chain joins TRBV5-1 and TRBJ2-5; 14 nucleotides match TRBD2. The V segment lost 4 bases and the J segment 4 bases; nucleotides outside the gene matches: 9. CDR1 is SGHRS and CDR2 is YFSETQ in the germline V gene. The CDR3 consists of 17 residues. This CDR3 is CASSPKTSGRGGETQYF. The CDR3 coding sequence is TGCGCCAGCAGCCCAAAGACTAGCGGGAGGGGGGGAGAGACCCAGTACTTC.

The chain has TRBV5-6 and TRBJ1-5; D is perhaps TRBD1 (5 bases). The V gene lost 0 bases and the J gene lost 0 bases, with 10 bases spanning the gap. The germline V gene encodes CDR1 SGHDT and CDR2 YYEEEE. The CDR3 spans 16 residues. CDR3 coding DNA: TGTGCCAGCAGCTTGGGGGGCGCTTATAGCAATCAGCCCCAGCATTTT. It translates to CASSLGGAYSNQPQHF.

V and J are TRBV14 and TRBJ2-1; TRBD2 matches at 10 bases. Germline lookup yields CDR1 SGHDN and CDR2 FVKESK. V gave up 0 bases and J gave up 2 bases; unmatched junction bases: 7. The CDR3 is 18 amino acids. The CDR3 DNA is TGTGCCAGCAGCCAAGATTACCGGACTAGCGGACCCTACAATGAGCAGTTCTTC. The encoded protein is CASSQDYRTSGPYNEQFF.

A word on this clone: The junction does not match germline at one end; this may be a read error. The V gene is TRBV5-1, the J gene TRBJ2-1; 10 bases agree with TRBD2. From germline, CDR1 is SGHRS and CDR2 YFSETQ. The CDR3 covers 13 residues. CDR3 in amino acids: CASSLGAGGPLVF. The CDR3 bases are TGCGCCAGCAGCTTGGGAGCGGGAGGGCCGTTGGTCTTC.

This sequence joins TRBV11-2 and TRBJ1-1; D is ambiguous. Looked up from germline, CDR1 is SGHAT and CDR2 is FQNNGV. This CDR3 contains 16 residues. Between the trimmed V and J ends, which lost 2 bases and 2 bases, there was a span of 15 bases. The CDR3 sequence is CASSLTPGEPNTEAFF. CDR3 in DNA: TGTGCCAGCAGCTTAACTCCCGGGGAGCCTAACACTGAAGCTTTCTTT.

The chain links TRBV6-1 to TRBJ2-7; TRBD2 might be the D (6 bases). Deletions cut 3 bases from V and 1 base from J, with 10 bases between. This CDR3 has 14 residues. CDR1 and CDR2 (germline): MNHNS, SASEGT. The CDR3 loop reads CASSEGTESYEQYF. In DNA, the CDR3 is TGTGCCAGCAGTGAGGGGACTGAATCCTACGAGCAGTACTTC.

V gene TRBV6-5 combines with J gene TRBJ2-7; TRBD2 matches 7 bases. The V gene's germline CDR1 is MNHEY and CDR2 SVGAGI. V shed 2 bases, J shed 2 bases, and the junction held 9 bases outside the gene matches. The CDR3 length is 16 residues. DNA of the CDR3: TGTGCCAGCAGTTACAGGGGCGGGAGAGAAACCTACGAGCAGTACTTC. Its translation: CASSYRGGRETYEQYF.

The V gene is TRBV2, the J gene TRBJ2-7; 9 nucleotides agree with TRBD2. Germline lookup yields CDR1 SNHLY and CDR2 FYNNEI. The ends lost 8 bases at V and 4 bases at J; junction bases unmatched: 6. This CDR3 has 13 residues. CDR3 in amino acids: CASGGRAGYEQYF. In DNA, the CDR3 is TGTGCCAGCGGCGGGAGGGCCGGGTACGAGCAGTACTTC.

The chain's CDR3 is CSASSAAEYF. The CDR3 nucleotides read TGCAGTGCTAGCTCGGCCGCGGAGTACTTC. The chain links TRBV20-1 to TRBJ2-7; unclear D gene. The germline V gene has CDR1 DFQATT and CDR2 SNEGSKA (reference sequence). Trimming pared 3 bases from V and 11 bases from J, leaving 11 bases between. This CDR3 contains 10 residues.

J is TRBJ2-7 and V is TRBV7-8; no definite D call. V gave up 7 bases and J gave up 1 base, with 17 bases separating them. The CDR3 sequence is 15 residues long. CDR1 and CDR2 from the germline V gene are SGHVS and FQNEAQ. The CDR3 bases are TGTGCCAGCACCCCGACAAAGCATTGGTCCTACGAGCAGTACTTC. Protein: CASTPTKHWSYEQYF.

The chain is built from TRBV18 and TRBJ1-2, with 7 positions matching TRBD1. The germline CDR1 and CDR2 sequences are KGHSH and LQKENI. The CDR3 runs 16 residues. V gave up 0 bases and J gave up 2 bases; unmatched junction bases: 6. The CDR3 loop reads CASSPPNRGANYGYTF. The DNA for the CDR3 is TGTGCCAGCTCACCACCGAACAGGGGCGCAAACTATGGCTACACCTTC.

The rearrangement links TRBV11-3 to TRBJ2-5; 11 bases agree with TRBD2. Germline V gives CDR1 SGHNT, CDR2 YENEEA. Trimming cost V 5 bases and J 3 bases; bases outside gene matches: 14. The CDR3 totals 18 residues. The CDR3 DNA follows: TGTGCCAGCAGCATCAAGGGGCCACTAGCGGGAGATAAAGAGACCCAGTACTTC. Translation gives CASSIKGPLAGDKETQYF.

This CDR3 is CASTRDREGEYNEKLFF. Written as DNA, the CDR3 is TGTGCCAGCACCCGAGACAGGGAAGGAGAGTATAATGAAAAACTGTTTTTT. The chain is built from TRBV2 and TRBJ1-4; 7 positions match TRBD1. This CDR3 has 17 amino acids. The junction had 15 bases not matched to a gene; V was cut back by 7 bases and J by 4 bases. Germline lookup yields CDR1 SNHLY and CDR2 FYNNEI.

The V call is TRBV4-1, the J call TRBJ2-7, with 8 bases identical to TRBD1. Losses at the gene ends were 0 bases for V and 3 bases for J; bases not matched to a gene: 13. Germline V CDR1 and CDR2: MGHRA, YSYEKL. This CDR3 has 18 residues. The CDR3 nucleotides read TGCGCCAGCAGCCAAGAACCCTCCCAGGGGGCCTTACTCTACGAGCAGTACTTC. Translation gives CASSQEPSQGALLYEQYF.

This clone was seen a single time. The chain combines TRBV5-4 with TRBJ2-3; 8 nucleotides agree with TRBD1. The V gene end was trimmed by 2 bases and the J gene end by 3 bases; junction bases not matched to a gene: 5. The CDR3 runs to 15 residues. CDR1 is SGHNT and CDR2 is YYREEE in the germline V gene (reference sequence). This CDR3 reads CASSFDRGGTDTQYF. CDR3 nucleotides: TGTGCCAGCAGCTTTGACAGGGGTGGGACAGATACGCAGTATTTT.

Here the CDR3 reads CASSSPERGGETQYF. In DNA, the CDR3 is TGTGCCAGTAGTTCCCCCGAACGTGGGGGGGAGACCCAGTACTTC. The rearrangement links TRBV19 to TRBJ2-5; D might be TRBD2 (6 bases). Per the germline V gene, CDR1 is LNHDA and CDR2 is SQIVND (reference sequence). Trimming shortened V by 5 bases and J by 5 bases, and 18 bases separated the two germline ends. The CDR3 runs 15 residues.

The chain links TRBV21-1 to TRBJ2-1; TRBD2, the D gene given by the table, was not confirmed from the DNA. TRBV21-1 is marked as a pseudogene. The CDR3 has 16 residues. Here the CDR3 reads CASSTDPGLEYNEQFF. The CDR3 region has the DNA TGTGCCAGCAGCACCGATCCGGGTCTAGAATACAATGAGCAGTTCTTC.

V gene TRBV4-2 combines with J gene TRBJ2-1; 8 positions match TRBD1. Trimming at V came to 0 bases and at J to 5 bases, leaving 6 bases not matched to a gene. Germline V lookup: CDR1 LGHNA, CDR2 YNFKEQ. The CDR3 has 16 amino acids. CDR3 protein: CASSQELGQAHNEQFF. The CDR3 DNA reads as TGTGCCAGCAGCCAAGAATTGGGACAGGCCCACAATGAGCAGTTCTTC.

The chain uses TRBV5-1 and TRBJ2-7; 8 bases are a match to TRBD2. Germline V lookup: CDR1 SGHRS, CDR2 YFSETQ. Trimming removed 6 bases from V and 5 bases from J; junction bases left unmatched: 13. The CDR3 consists of 15 residues. CDR3 sequence reads: CASTPGGSEGHEQYF. CDR3 DNA sequence: TGCGCCAGCACTCCGGGGGGGTCCGAGGGGCACGAGCAGTACTTC. The whole variable domain, filled in from reference TRBV5-1 and TRBJ2-7, reads KAGVTQTPRYLIKTRGQQVTLSCSPISGHRSVSWYQQTPGQGLQFLFEYFSETQRNKGNFPGRFSGRQFSNSRSEMNVSTLELGDSALYLCASTPGGSEGHEQYFGPGTRLTVT.